Many counts were recorded for the clone carrying this T cell receptor (beta chain). Antigen specificity is unknown. The length of the CDR3 is 16 residues. The germline CDR1 and CDR2 sequences are SGHVS and FQNEAQ. V lost 5 bases and J 7 bases, leaving 20 bases between the germline ends. The data are from a study of T-cell reconstitution after alpha-beta-depleted transplantation in children. Study-level points and caveats: There were reportedly several hundred expanded graft clones from which alpha-beta T cells came about two months after transplant. It was surviving recipient T cells and thymic progenitors that gave some patients high TCRbeta diversity at day 60. T-cell numbers and diversity one year post-transplant derived largely from freshly generated T cells.

TCRbeta library preparation incorporated unique molecular identifiers. TCRdb processed the PCR reads anew with MiXCR; each CDR3 protein has one entry. The table records approximately 200,000 distinct CDR3 sequences, roughly 6.3% of them present only once. This receptor was taken from a girl less than two years old with combined immunodeficiency, due to receive a stem cell transplant. This specimen was PBMCs, taken before TCRalphabeta/CD19-depleted stem cell transplant. V usage is TRBV7-8 and J usage is TRBJ1-4; D possibly corresponds to TRBD1 (5 bases). The DNA for the CDR3 is TGTGCCAGCAGCACCCCTTTCTTAGACAGAGGTGAAAAACTGTTTTTT. It translates to CASSTPFLDRGEKLFF. Based on the CDR3 plus reference TRBV7-8 and TRBJ1-4, the full variable domain is GAGVSQSPRYKVAKRGQDVALRCDPISGHVSLFWYQQALGQGPEFLTYFQNEAQLDKSGLPSDRFFAERPEGSVSTLKIQRTQQEDSAVYLCASSTPFLDRGEKLFFGSGTQLSVL.